This T cell receptor beta chain comes out of a study of shared clonotypes between healthy human individuals. Terminally differentiated effector memory CD45RA+ cells were excluded by CCR7 positive selection of CD45RO-negative cells. Donation came from healthy HIV-negative adults that had no recent acute infections or vaccinations. The study, taken as a whole, reports: Generation probabilities were higher for clonotypes shared across all four sorted-subset donors than for unshared ones. The sampled material consisted only of blood, and tissue repertoires are likely to differ.

The CDR3 contains 14 residues. CDR1 is LGHNA, CDR2 YSLEER, per germline. The ends were cut back, 0 bases at V and 9 bases at J, with 11 bases in the middle. A word on this clone: What it recognizes is unknown.

The assay was immunoSEQ multiplex PCR, and TCRdb's table has in-frame clones only and misses some. Of some 2 million clones listed, about 95% are singletons. The chain joins TRBV4-3 to TRBJ2-2; D ambiguous. The sequenced sample was naive CD8+ T cells sorted from blood. The origin of this receptor is a man between 18 and 35 years old in good health. The CDR3 DNA is TGCGCCAGCAGCCAAGAAATTACATGGCGGGAGCTGTTTTTT. Translating it yields CASSQEITWRELFF.